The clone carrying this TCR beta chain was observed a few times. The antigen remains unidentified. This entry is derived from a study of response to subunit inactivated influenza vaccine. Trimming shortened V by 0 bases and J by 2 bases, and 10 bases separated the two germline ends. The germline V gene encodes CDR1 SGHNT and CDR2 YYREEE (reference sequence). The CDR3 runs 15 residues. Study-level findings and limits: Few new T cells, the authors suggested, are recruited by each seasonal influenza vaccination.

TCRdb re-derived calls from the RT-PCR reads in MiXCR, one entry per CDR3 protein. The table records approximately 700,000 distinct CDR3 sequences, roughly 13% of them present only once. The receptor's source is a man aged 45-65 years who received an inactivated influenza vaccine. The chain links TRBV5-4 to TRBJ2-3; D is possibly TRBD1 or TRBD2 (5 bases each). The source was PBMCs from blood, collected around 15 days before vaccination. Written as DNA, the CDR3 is TGTGCCAGCAGCTTGGATGGGGGAAACACAGATACGCAGTATTTT. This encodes CASSLDGGNTDTQYF. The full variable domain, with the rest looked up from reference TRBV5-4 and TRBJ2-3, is ETGVTQSPTHLIKTRGQQVTLRCSSQSGHNTVSWYQQALGQGPQFIFQYYREEENGRGNFPPRFSGLQFPNYSSELNVNALELDDSALYLCASSLDGGNTDTQYFGPGTRLTVL.